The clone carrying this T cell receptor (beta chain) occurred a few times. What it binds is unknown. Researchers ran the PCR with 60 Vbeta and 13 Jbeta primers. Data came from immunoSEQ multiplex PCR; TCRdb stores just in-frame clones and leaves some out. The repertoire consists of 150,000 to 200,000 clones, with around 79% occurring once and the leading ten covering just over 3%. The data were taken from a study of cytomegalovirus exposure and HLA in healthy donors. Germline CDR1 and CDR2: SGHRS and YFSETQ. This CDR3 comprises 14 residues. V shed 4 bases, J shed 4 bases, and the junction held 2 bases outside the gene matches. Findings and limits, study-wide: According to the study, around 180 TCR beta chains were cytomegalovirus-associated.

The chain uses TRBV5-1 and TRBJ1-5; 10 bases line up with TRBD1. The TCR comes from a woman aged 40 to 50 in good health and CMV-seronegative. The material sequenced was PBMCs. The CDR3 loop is CASSRTGGNQPQHF. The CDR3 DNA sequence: TGCGCCAGCAGCAGGACAGGGGGGAATCAGCCCCAGCATTTT. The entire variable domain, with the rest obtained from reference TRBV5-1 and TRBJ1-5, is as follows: KAGVTQTPRYLIKTRGQQVTLSCSPISGHRSVSWYQQTPGQGLQFLFEYFSETQRNKGNFPGRFSGRQFSNSRSEMNVSTLELGDSALYLCASSRTGGNQPQHFGDGTRLSIL.